Below are 6 T cell receptor beta chains sequenced from a single sample in a study of blood T cell repertoires in COVID-19. Sequencing was performed with immunoSEQ multiplex PCR; in TCRdb, only in-frame clones are kept and a portion is missing. Found here are around 140,000 clones, roughly 90% of them singletons; the top ten hold just under 0.95%. The sequencing sample was made of peripheral blood. The receptors were gathered from a woman aged 45-59 years with acute or convalescent COVID-19.

The chain is built from TRBV7-9 and TRBJ2-3, with 9 bases lining up with TRBD1. This CDR3 is 19 amino acids long. V was clipped by 2 bases and J by 0 bases; unmatched bases: 12. The V gene's germline CDR1 is SEHNR and CDR2 FQNEAQ (reference sequence). The CDR3 sequence is CASSLRAGTGMTSTDTQYF. DNA of the CDR3: TGTGCCAGCAGCTTACGAGCCGGGACAGGGATGACTAGCACAGATACGCAGTATTTT.

The chain combines TRBV3-1 (or the pseudogene TRBV3-2) with TRBJ1-2; no firm D call. V lost 0 bases and J lost 4, with 9 bases in between. CDR1 is LGHDT, CDR2 YNNKEL, per germline (reference sequence). The CDR3 is made up of 14 amino acids. The CDR3 DNA reads as TGTGCCAGCAGCCAAGAGCCAGATTCCTATGGCTACACCTTC. This codes for CASSQEPDSYGYTF.

The rearrangement links TRBV10-1 to TRBJ1-5, with D hard to call. This CDR3 has 13 residues. The V and J ends lost 8 bases and 5 bases respectively, with 13 bases between them. Germline V gene sequence: CDR1 WNHNN, CDR2 SYGVQD (reference sequence). CDR3 in DNA: TGCGCCAGCCAGGCAGGTCTTGATCAGCCCCAGCATTTT. This encodes CASQAGLDQPQHF.

This chain joins TRBV5-8 and TRBJ2-3; 10 bases line up with TRBD2. V lost 0 bases, J lost 1 base, and 11 bases stayed unmatched. The CDR3 sequence is 19 residues long. Germline CDR1 and CDR2: SGHTS and YDEGEE. CDR3 amino acids: CASSLGAFSGRQGTDTQYF. CDR3 in DNA: TGTGCCAGCAGCTTGGGGGCGTTTAGCGGGAGGCAAGGCACAGATACGCAGTATTTT.

The chain is built from TRBV4-2 and TRBJ2-7; 11 bases match TRBD2. Germline CDR1 is LGHNA and CDR2 is YNFKEQ. Losses at the gene ends were 6 bases for V and 3 bases for J; bases not matched to a gene: 10. CDR3 length: 16 residues. The CDR3 sequence is CASSQDPGLAGYEQYF. In nucleotides, the CDR3 is TGTGCCAGCAGTCAGGACCCCGGACTAGCGGGCTACGAGCAGTACTTC.

The sample holds one count of this clone. This chain uses TRBV28 with TRBJ2-6, with a possible D match to TRBD1 (5 bases). The CDR3 length is 15 residues. The V end was cut by 2 bases, the J end by 4 bases, with 9 bases between. CDR1 is MDHEN and CDR2 is SYDVKM in the germline V gene. CDR3 region: CASSLEGAGANVLTF. CDR3 DNA: TGTGCCAGCAGTTTAGAAGGGGCCGGGGCCAACGTCCTGACTTTC.